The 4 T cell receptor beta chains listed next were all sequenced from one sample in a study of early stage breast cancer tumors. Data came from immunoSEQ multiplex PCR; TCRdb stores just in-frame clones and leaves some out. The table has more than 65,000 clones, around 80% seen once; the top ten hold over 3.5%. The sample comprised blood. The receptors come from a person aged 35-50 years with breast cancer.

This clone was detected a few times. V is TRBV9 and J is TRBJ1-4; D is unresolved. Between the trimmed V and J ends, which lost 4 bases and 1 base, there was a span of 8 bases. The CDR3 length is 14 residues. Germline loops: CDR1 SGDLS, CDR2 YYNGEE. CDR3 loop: CASSNSITNEKLFF. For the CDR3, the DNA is TGTGCCAGCAGCAACAGTATAACTAATGAAAAACTGTTTTTT.

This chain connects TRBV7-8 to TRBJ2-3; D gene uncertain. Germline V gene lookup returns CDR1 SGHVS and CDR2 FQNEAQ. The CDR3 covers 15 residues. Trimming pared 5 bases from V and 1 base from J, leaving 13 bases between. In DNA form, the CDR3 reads TGTGCCAGCAGCCCAGACGGCTGGGGCACAGATACGCAGTATTTT. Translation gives CASSPDGWGTDTQYF.

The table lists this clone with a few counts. The CDR3 nucleotides read TGTGCCAGTAGTAGGAGGACAGGGCCCTATGGCTACACCTTC. Translated: CASSRRTGPYGYTF. This chain connects TRBV19 to TRBJ1-2; 8 positions agree with TRBD1. Germline-derived CDR1 and CDR2 are LNHDA and SQIVND (reference sequence). Unmatched junction bases numbered 5, after V lost 4 bases and J lost 4 bases. The CDR3 is made up of 14 amino acids. The entire variable domain, with the rest obtained from reference TRBV19 and TRBJ1-2, is as follows: DGGITQSPKYLFRKEGQNVTLSCEQNLNHDAMYWYRQDPGQGLRLIYYSQIVNDFQKGDIAEGYSVSREKKESFPLTVTSAQKNPTAFYLCASSRRTGPYGYTFGSGTRLTVV.

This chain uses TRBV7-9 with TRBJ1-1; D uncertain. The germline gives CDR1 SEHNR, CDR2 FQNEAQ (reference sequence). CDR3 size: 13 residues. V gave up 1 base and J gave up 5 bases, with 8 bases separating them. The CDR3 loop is CASSLGPVTEAFF. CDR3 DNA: TGTGCCAGCAGCTTAGGGCCAGTAACTGAAGCTTTCTTT. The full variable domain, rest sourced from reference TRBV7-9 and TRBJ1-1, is DTGVSQNPRHKITKRGQNVTFRCDPISEHNRLYWYRQTLGQGPEFLTYFQNEAQLEKSRLLSDRFSAERPKGSFSTLEIQRTEQGDSAMYLCASSLGPVTEAFFGQGTRLTVV.